The 6 T cell receptor beta chains in this list originate from one sample, sequenced in a study of human T cells and chemical hapten exposure. Indicated time point: patch test 1, 2 weeks after DPC sensitization. Stated treatment: therapeutic diphenylcyclopropenone sensitization with weekly scalp DPC. TCRdb reprocessed the RACE reads via MiXCR and lists one record per CDR3 protein. This table has roughly 72,000 distinct CDR3 sequences, over 9% appearing once. The starting material was whole blood, obtained in connection with sensitization to the hapten diphenylcyclopropenone (DPC). These receptors came from a woman in her fifties or sixties with alopecia areata. Some clones in this sample may be carry-over from other donors' samples.

The V gene is TRBV6-6, the J gene TRBJ2-2; no clear D. CDR3 length equals 15 residues. The V end lost 1 base, the J end lost 0 bases, and 6 bases lay between the germline ends. The germline V gene encodes CDR1 MNHNY and CDR2 SVGAGI (reference sequence). The CDR3 loop is CASSYWEPNTGELFF. In nucleotides, the CDR3 is TGTGCCAGCAGTTACTGGGAACCGAACACCGGGGAGCTGTTTTTT.

The DNA of the CDR3 is TGCGCCAGCTGGGGGGAGACCGGCTCCTACAATGAGCAGTTCTTC. Amino acid sequence: CASWGETGSYNEQFF. The chain is built from TRBV10-2 and TRBJ2-1, with a possible D match to TRBD2 (6 bases). The CDR3 runs 15 residues. Germline V gives CDR1 WSHSY, CDR2 SAAADI. V was pared by 8 bases and J by 0 bases, with 14 bases between.

This clonotype was seen more than once but under ten times. The chain is built from TRBV7-9 and TRBJ1-6; no definite D call. This CDR3 contains 16 residues. V was cut by 5 bases and J by 10 bases, with 21 bases left in between. Germline lookup yields CDR1 SEHNR and CDR2 FQNEAQ (reference sequence). The CDR3, as DNA: TGTGCCAGCAGCCCTTTTCGGCCATCAACGGGATCACCCCTCCACTTT. Protein sequence: CASSPFRPSTGSPLHF.

Ten or more counts support this clonotype. The rearrangement uses TRBV9 and TRBJ1-2; 9 bases fit TRBD1. Losses at the gene ends were 4 bases for V and 1 base for J; bases not matched to a gene: 5. This CDR3 has 15 amino acids. CDR1 and CDR2 from the germline V gene are SGDLS and YYNGEE. The CDR3 reads CASSSDRGVNYGYTF. The CDR3 coding sequence is TGTGCCAGCAGCTCGGACAGGGGCGTTAACTATGGCTACACCTTC.

J is TRBJ1-1 and V is TRBV30; D unresolved. This CDR3 is built from 10 residues. Germline values: CDR1 GTSNPN, CDR2 SVGIG (reference sequence). Trimming took off 5 bases at V and 1 base at J, with 2 bases between the two ends. CDR3 loop: CAWENTEAFF. The CDR3 bases are TGTGCCTGGGAGAACACTGAAGCTTTCTTT.

The genes are TRBV3-1 and TRBJ2-1, with 13 bases that match TRBD2. The CDR3 is 18 residues long. Losses at the gene ends were 0 bases for V and 6 bases for J; bases not matched to a gene: 8. In germline, CDR1 is LGHDT, CDR2 YNNKEL (reference sequence). Here the CDR3 reads CASSQDLLAGGPGNEQFF. In DNA form, the CDR3 reads TGTGCCAGCAGCCAAGATTTACTAGCGGGAGGGCCGGGCAATGAGCAGTTCTTC.